The rows below give T cell receptor beta chains drawn from one sample of a study of cytomegalovirus exposure and HLA in healthy donors. Repertoires were generated with immunoSEQ multiplex PCR, while TCRdb's copy carries only in-frame clones and drops some. The top ten hold more than 2.5% of the sample, which has 72,000 or so clones, around 61% seen once. The specimen was PBMCs. These TCRs come from a woman between 45 and 65 years old in good health and CMV-seronegative. The CDR3 runs from the conserved cysteine through the conserved F or W.

TRBV5-1	TRBJ2-5	CASSLGQGGETQYF
TRBV6-5	TRBJ1-1	CASSLTRGFTEAFF
TRBV10-3	TRBJ2-7	CATLAGGNSYEQYF
TRBV10-2	TRBJ1-2	CASSPGTDYGYTF
TRBV19	TRBJ1-1	CASSTDRWNTEAFF
TRBV4-1	TRBJ2-3	CASSRGTSTDTQYF
TRBV28	TRBJ2-1	CASSTRDYEPEQFF
TRBV4-3	TRBJ1-1	CASSQQGGLNTEAFF
TRBV7-6	TRBJ2-7	CASSLRGGEQYF
TRBV5-6	TRBJ2-7	CASSSPGLAHEQYF
TRBV18	TRBJ1-1	CASSPQVNTEAFF
TRBV7-7	TRBJ2-7	CASSPGQHSYEQYF
TRBV5-1	TRBJ2-7	CASSSGQGGEQYF
TRBV4-2	TRBJ2-1	CASSQDRLPNNEQFF
TRBV28	TRBJ1-2	CASSLSGEDYGYTF
TRBV19	TRBJ1-1	CASTLQARLTEAFF
TRBV7-3	TRBJ2-1	CASSRDIRDNEQFF
TRBV4-3	TRBJ2-5	CASSLQRSSQETQYF
TRBV28	TRBJ2-1	CASRGNPPSNEQFF
TRBV19	TRBJ1-5	CASRDRGGNQPQHF
TRBV6-5	TRBJ1-2	CASTDRARGYTF
TRBV5-1	TRBJ1-4	CASSLENRASEKLFF
TRBV13	TRBJ1-5	CASRLRGSNQPQHF
TRBV19	TRBJ1-5	CASIRTGAGQPQHF
TRBV5-1	TRBJ1-1	CASSLEAGVDTEAFF
TRBV7-9	TRBJ2-5	CASSPRAKGETQYF
TRBV5-1	TRBJ2-7	CASSLSSVTGAGEQYF
TRBV7-6	TRBJ2-5	CASSLVGGGETQYF
TRBV10-3	TRBJ1-1	CAISESRDGNTEAFF
TRBV5-1	TRBJ2-7	CASSRGTDSYEQYF
TRBV27	TRBJ2-1	CASSLYSGSLAGGDEQFF
TRBV7-2	TRBJ2-1	CASSLNSRREQFF
TRBV7-3	TRBJ1-4	CSSSLIAPGAFDGEKLFF
TRBV28	TRBJ1-2	CASSLGTSNYGYTF
TRBV7-9	TRBJ1-4	CASSLVREKLFF
TRBV6-6	TRBJ1-5	CASSRTEHQPQHF
TRBV5-4	TRBJ2-2	CASSRGTSGGGELFF
TRBV6-4	TRBJ2-2	CASSPTTSGRNTGELFF
TRBV25-1	TRBJ2-7	CASSARFGTGNEQYF
TRBV15	TRBJ1-6	CATSRENRGSSPLHF
TRBV5-6	TRBJ2-3	CASSLRRITDTQYF
TRBV5-1	TRBJ1-4	CASSRDSGYEKLFF
TRBV18	TRBJ2-7	CASSASSREGSYEQYF
TRBV10-1	TRBJ2-7	CASSEKRDSYEQYF
TRBV30	TRBJ2-2	CAWRGTGYTGELFF
TRBV9	TRBJ2-3	CASSPRTGEGISTDTQYF
TRBV29-1	TRBJ1-2	CSVVGQNYGYTF
TRBV7-9	TRBJ1-1	CASSTRTGETEAFF
TRBV5-1	TRBJ1-2	CASSLETGTGGDGYTF
TRBV28	TRBJ1-5	CASSLGSTGGNQPQHF
TRBV19	TRBJ2-1	CASRIQGGYNEQFF
TRBV4-3	TRBJ2-7	CASSQERTSLYEQYF
TRBV6-5	TRBJ2-7	CASRRQAQGDYEQYF
TRBV29-1	TRBJ1-2	CSVSIRGQIYGYTF
TRBV19	TRBJ2-1	CASIRTSGFYNEQFF